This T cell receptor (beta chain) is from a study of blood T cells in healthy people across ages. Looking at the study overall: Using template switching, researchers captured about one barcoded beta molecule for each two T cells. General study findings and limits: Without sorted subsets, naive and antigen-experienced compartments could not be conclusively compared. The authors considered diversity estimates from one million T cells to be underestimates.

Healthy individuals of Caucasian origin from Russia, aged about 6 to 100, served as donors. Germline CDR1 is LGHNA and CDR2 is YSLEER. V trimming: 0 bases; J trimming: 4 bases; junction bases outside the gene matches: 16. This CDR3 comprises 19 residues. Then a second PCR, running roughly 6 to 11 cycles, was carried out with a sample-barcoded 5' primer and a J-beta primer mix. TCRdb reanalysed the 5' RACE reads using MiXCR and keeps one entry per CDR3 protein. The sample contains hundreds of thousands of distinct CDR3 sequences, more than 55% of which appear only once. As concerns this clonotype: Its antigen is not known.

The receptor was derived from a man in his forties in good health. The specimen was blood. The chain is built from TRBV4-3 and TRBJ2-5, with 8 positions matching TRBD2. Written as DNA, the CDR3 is TGCGCCAGCAGCCAAGATAGGCCTGGCGGGAGGTACGATGGAGAGACCCAGTACTTC. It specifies CASSQDRPGGRYDGETQYF.